This TCR beta chain was sequenced for a study of beta chain features in type 1 diabetes. The sample holds a few counts of this clone. What it binds is unknown. Whole-study results and caveats: When Type 1 diabetes patients were examined, their TCRB CDR3s proved moderately but significantly shorter in all four CD4+ subsets. Sequencing the cDNA could make cells with high TCR expression show up more than they should.

TCRB transcripts that were expressed got sequenced, as all of the isolated RNA had been reverse transcribed. TCRdb keeps only in-frame clones here, not all; method: immunoSEQ multiplex PCR. The sample holds hundreds of thousands of clones, 15% to 18% seen once. Averaging about 116 mL, one heparinised blood draw was given by each donor. Central memory, naive, regulatory and stem cell-like memory CD4+ cells were sorted by CD45RO/CCR7/CD25/CD127/CD95/CD27. CDR1 SGHTA and CDR2 FQGTGA come from the germline V gene. The CDR3 is 15 residues long. V dropped 1 base and J dropped 8 bases, with 14 bases sitting between them.

V and J are TRBV7-3 and TRBJ1-4; TRBD1 is a possible D gene (5 bases). The sequenced material came from naive CD4+ T cells from blood. The sequence derives from a man aged 18 to 29 in good health. CDR3 region: CASSLSAGFGEKLFF. Written as DNA, the CDR3 is TGTGCCAGCAGCTTAAGTGCAGGGTTCGGGGAAAAACTGTTTTTT.